The clone carrying this T cell receptor beta chain has just one count. Its antigen is undetermined. Germline CDR1 WNHNN, CDR2 SYGVQD (reference sequence). V gave up 5 bases and J gave up 6 bases, with 14 bases separating them. This CDR3 region has 14 residues. The data were obtained in a study of T cell responses to AZD1222 COVID-19 vaccine. Broader study findings: Donors, mostly white British, included more females; clonal diversity was possibly underestimated. Sampled repertoires all dated from after the peak T cell response. Reports indicate that nearly half of spike-specific TCRs are directed at unmutated variant regions.

TCRdb's copy holds only in-frame clones and misses some; the assay was immunoSEQ multiplex PCR. The table includes 130,000 to 150,000 clones, 90% to 95% detected once. This specimen consisted of peripheral blood, obtained on day 0 of MenACWY control vaccination. The clonotype was recovered from an adult in good health. The chain links TRBV10-1 to TRBJ2-1; possible D gene TRBD2, 6 bases. The chain's CDR3 is CASSSGGGINEQFF. The CDR3 bases are TGCGCCAGCAGTAGTGGCGGAGGGATCAATGAGCAGTTCTTC.